The entry below gives a single T cell receptor (beta chain) sequence along with its context. This CDR3 is 15 amino acids long. This entry belongs to a study of control samples from healthy donors and cancer patients. Here immunoSEQ multiplex PCR was the method, and the copy in TCRdb shows in-frame clones only, minus some. In the table there are over 45,000 clones, roughly nine tenths of which are singletons. The chain recombines TRBV21-1 with TRBJ1-5; TRBD1 is the table's D call, not checked against the DNA. TRBV21-1 is a recognized pseudogene. Sequenced material: PBMCs. The TCR comes from a man aged 40-49 years with colorectal cancer. The CDR3 spells CASIPGEGADQPQHF. DNA for the CDR3: TGTGCCAGCATCCCCGGCGAGGGGGCCGATCAGCCCCAGCATTTT.